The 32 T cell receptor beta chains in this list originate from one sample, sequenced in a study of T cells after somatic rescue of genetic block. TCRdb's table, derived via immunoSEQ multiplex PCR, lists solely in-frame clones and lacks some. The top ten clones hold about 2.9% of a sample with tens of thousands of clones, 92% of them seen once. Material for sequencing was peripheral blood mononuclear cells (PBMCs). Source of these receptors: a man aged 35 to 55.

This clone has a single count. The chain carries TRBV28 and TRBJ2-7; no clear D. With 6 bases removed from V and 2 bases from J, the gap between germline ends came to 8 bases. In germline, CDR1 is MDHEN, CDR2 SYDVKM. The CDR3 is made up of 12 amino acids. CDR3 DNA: TGTGCCAGCAGGCAAATGGCCTACGAGCAGTACTTC. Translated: CASRQMAYEQYF.

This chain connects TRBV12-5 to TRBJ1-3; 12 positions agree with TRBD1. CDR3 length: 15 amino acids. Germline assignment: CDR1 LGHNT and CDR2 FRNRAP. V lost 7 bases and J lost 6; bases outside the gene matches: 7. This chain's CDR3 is CASETPGQGANTIYF. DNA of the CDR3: TGTGCTAGTGAAACTCCGGGACAGGGGGCAAACACCATATATTTT.

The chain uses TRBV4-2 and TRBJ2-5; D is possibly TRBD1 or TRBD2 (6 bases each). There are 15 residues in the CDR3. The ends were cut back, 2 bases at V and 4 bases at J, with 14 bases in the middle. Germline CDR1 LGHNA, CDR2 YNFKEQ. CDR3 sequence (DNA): TGTGCCAGCAGCCAATCGGAGGGGGGCGCAGAGACCCAGTACTTC. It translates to CASSQSEGGAETQYF.

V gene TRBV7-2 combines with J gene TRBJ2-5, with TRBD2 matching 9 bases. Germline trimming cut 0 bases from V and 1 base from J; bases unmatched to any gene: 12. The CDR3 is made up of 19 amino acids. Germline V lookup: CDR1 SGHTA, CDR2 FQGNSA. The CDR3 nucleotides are TGTGCCAGCAGCTTAGCTTTGAGGTTGTCTAGCGGGATCCAAGAGACCCAGTACTTC. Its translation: CASSLALRLSSGIQETQYF.

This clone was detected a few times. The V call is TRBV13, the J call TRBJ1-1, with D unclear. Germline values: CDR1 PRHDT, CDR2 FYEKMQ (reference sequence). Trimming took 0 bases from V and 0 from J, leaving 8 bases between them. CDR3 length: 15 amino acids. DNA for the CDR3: TGTGCCAGCAGCTTAGGCATAGCTATGAACACTGAAGCTTTCTTT. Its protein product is CASSLGIAMNTEAFF.

CDR3 DNA: TGTGCCAGCAGCGTAGTGGTGGAAAGCACCGGGGAGCTGTTTTTT. This codes for CASSVVVESTGELFF. The V call is TRBV9, the J call TRBJ2-2; D not certain. CDR1 and CDR2 from the germline V gene are SGDLS and YYNGEE. CDR3 size: 15 residues. The germline V and J ends were trimmed by 0 bases and 4 bases, with 10 bases remaining between them.

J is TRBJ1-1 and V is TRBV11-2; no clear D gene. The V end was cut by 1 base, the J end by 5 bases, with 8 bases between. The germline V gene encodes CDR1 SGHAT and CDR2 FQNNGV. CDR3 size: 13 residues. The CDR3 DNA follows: TGTGCCAGCAGCTTAGTTGAAACTACTGAAGCTTTCTTT. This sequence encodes CASSLVETTEAFF.

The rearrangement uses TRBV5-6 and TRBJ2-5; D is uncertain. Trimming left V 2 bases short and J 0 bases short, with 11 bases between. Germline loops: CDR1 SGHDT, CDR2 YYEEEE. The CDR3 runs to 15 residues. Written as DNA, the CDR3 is TGTGCCAGCAGCTTACCGACCACGCACCAAGAGACCCAGTACTTC. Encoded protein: CASSLPTTHQETQYF.

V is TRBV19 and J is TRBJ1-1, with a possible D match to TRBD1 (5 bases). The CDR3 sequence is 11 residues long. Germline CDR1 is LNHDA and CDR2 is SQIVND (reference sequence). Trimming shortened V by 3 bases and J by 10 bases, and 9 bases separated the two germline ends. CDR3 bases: TGTGCCAGTAGTATCCTGGGGGGAGCTTTCTTT. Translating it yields CASSILGGAFF. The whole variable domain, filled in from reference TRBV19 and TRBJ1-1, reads DGGITQSPKYLFRKEGQNVTLSCEQNLNHDAMYWYRQDPGQGLRLIYYSQIVNDFQKGDIAEGYSVSREKKESFPLTVTSAQKNPTAFYLCASSILGGAFFGQGTRLTVV.

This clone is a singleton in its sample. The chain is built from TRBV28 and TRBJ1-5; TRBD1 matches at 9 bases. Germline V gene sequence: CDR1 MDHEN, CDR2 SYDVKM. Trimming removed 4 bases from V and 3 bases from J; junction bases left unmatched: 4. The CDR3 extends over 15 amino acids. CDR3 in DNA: TGTGCCAGCAGTTCGGGACAGGGATACAATCAGCCCCAGCATTTT. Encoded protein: CASSSGQGYNQPQHF.

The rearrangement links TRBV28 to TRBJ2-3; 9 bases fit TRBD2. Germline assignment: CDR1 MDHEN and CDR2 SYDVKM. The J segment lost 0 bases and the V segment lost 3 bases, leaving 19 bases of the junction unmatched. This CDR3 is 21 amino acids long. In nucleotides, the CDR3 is TGTGCCAGCAGTTTTCAGGTTTATTTCCCCCAGACTAGCGGAAGCACAGATACGCAGTATTTT. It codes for CASSFQVYFPQTSGSTDTQYF.

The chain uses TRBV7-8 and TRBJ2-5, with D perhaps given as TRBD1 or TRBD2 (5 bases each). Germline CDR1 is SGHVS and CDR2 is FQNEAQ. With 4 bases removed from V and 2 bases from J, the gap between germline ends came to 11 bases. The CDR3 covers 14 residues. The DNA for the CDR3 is TGTGCCAGCAGCTATCCGGGACGGCAAGAGACCCAGTACTTC. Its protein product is CASSYPGRQETQYF.

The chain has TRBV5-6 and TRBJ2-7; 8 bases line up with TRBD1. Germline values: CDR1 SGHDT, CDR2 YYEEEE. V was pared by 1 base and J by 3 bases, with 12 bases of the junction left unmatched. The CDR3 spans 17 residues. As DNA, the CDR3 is TGTGCCAGCAGCTTGTGGATTTTAACAGGGGGAAACTACGAGCAGTACTTC. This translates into CASSLWILTGGNYEQYF. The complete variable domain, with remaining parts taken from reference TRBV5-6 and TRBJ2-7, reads DAGVTQSPTHLIKTRGQQVTLRCSPKSGHDTVSWYQQALGQGPQFIFQYYEEEERQRGNFPDRFSGHQFPNYSSELNVNALLLGDSALYLCASSLWILTGGNYEQYFGPGTRLTVT.

CDR3 bases: TGTGCCAGCAGCCCTGGAAACACCATATATTTT. This sequence encodes CASSPGNTIYF. This chain connects TRBV7-8 to TRBJ1-3; D not certain. V was shortened by 5 bases and J by 2 bases, with 1 base between the two germline ends. Germline V gene data show CDR1 as SGHVS and CDR2 as FQNEAQ. There are 11 residues in the CDR3.

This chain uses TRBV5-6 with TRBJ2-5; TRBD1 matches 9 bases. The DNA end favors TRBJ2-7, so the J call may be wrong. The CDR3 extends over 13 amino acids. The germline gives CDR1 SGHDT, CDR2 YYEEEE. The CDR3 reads CASSPRTGAEQYF. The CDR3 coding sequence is TGTGCCAGCAGCCCCAGGACAGGGGCCGAGCAGTACTTC.

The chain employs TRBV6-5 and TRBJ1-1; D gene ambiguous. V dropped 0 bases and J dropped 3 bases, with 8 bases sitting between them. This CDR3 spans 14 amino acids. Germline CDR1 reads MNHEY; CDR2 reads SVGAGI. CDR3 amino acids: CASSYSYSYTEAFF. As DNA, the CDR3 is TGTGCCAGCAGTTACTCTTACAGTTACACTGAAGCTTTCTTT.

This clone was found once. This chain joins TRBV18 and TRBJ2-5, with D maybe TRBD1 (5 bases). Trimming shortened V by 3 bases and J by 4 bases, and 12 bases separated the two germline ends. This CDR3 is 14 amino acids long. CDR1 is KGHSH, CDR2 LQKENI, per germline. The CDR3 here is CASSPAGSGETQYF. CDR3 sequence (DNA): TGTGCCAGCTCACCCGCAGGGTCGGGAGAGACCCAGTACTTC.

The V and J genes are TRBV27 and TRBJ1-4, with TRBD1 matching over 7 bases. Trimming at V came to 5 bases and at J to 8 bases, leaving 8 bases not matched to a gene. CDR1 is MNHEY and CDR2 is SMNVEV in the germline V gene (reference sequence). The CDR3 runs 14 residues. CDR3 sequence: CASSPSGTAEKLFF. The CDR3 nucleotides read TGTGCCAGCAGTCCGAGTGGGACAGCAGAAAAACTGTTTTTT. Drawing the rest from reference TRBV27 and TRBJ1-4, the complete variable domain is EAQVTQNPRYLITVTGKKLTVTCSQNMNHEYMSWYRQDPGLGLRQIYYSMNVEVTDKGDVPEGYKVSRKEKRNFPLILESPSPNQTSLYFCASSPSGTAEKLFFGSGTQLSVL.

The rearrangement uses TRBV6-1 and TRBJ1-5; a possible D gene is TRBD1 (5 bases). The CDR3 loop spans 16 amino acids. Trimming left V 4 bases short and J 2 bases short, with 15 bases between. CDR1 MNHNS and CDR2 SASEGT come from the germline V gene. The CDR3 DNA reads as TGTGCCAGCAGTGTGATCCAGGGCGGGGGCAATCAGCCCCAGCATTTT. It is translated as CASSVIQGGGNQPQHF.

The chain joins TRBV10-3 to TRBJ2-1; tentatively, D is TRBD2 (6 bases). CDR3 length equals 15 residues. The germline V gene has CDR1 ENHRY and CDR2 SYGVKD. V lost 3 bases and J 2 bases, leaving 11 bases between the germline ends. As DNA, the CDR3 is TGTGCCATCAGTGACCCCGGGAGACCCTACAATGAGCAGTTCTTC. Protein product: CAISDPGRPYNEQFF.

CDR3 nucleotides: TGTGCTAGTGGGAGCGTACTAGCGGGGGAAATAGATGAGCAGTTCTTC. As protein: CASGSVLAGEIDEQFF. The chain links TRBV12-5 to TRBJ2-1; TRBD2 agrees at 11 bases. J lost 8 bases, V lost 6 bases, and 12 bases had no gene match. This CDR3 has 16 residues. Germline values: CDR1 LGHNT, CDR2 FRNRAP. The entire variable domain, with the rest obtained from reference TRBV12-5 and TRBJ2-1, is as follows: DARVTQTPRHKVTEMGQEVTMRCQPILGHNTVFWYRQTMMQGLELLAYFRNRAPLDDSGMPKDRFSAEMPDATLATLKIQPSEPRDSAVYFCASGSVLAGEIDEQFFGPGTRLTVL.

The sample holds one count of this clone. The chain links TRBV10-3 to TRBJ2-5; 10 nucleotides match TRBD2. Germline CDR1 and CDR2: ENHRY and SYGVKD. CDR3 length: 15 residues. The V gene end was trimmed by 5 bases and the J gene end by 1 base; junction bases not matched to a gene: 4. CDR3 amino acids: CAISPLAGAQETQYF. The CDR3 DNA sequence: TGTGCCATCAGTCCCCTAGCGGGGGCCCAAGAGACCCAGTACTTC.

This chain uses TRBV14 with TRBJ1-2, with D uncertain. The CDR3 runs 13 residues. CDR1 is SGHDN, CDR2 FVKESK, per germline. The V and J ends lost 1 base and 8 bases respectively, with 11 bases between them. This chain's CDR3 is CASSQVKIGGYTF. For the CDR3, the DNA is TGTGCCAGCAGCCAAGTCAAGATCGGGGGCTACACCTTC.

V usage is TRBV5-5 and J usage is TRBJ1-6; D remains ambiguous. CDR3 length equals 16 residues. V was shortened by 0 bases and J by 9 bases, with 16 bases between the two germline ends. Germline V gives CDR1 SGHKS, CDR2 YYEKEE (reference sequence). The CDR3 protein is CASSLALSGSGSPLHF. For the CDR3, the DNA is TGTGCCAGCAGCTTGGCCCTGTCGGGCAGTGGTTCACCCCTCCACTTT.

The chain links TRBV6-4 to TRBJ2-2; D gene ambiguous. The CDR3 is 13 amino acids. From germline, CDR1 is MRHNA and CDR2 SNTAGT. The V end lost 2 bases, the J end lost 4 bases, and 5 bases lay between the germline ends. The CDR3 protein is CASSDGTTGELFF. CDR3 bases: TGTGCCAGCAGTGACGGTACCACCGGGGAGCTGTTTTTT.

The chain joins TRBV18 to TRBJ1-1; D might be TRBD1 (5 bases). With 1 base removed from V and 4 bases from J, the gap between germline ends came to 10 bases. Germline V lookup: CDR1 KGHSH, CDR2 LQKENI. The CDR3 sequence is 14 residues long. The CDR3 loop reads CASSPQGVGTEAFF. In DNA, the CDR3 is TGTGCCAGCTCACCACAAGGGGTGGGCACTGAAGCTTTCTTT.

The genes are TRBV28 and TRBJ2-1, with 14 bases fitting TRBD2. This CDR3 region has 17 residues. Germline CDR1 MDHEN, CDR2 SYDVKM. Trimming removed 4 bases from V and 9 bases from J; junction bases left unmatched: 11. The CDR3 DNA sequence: TGTGCCAGCAGTTCCCCGCGGACTAGCGGGAGGTATGGTGAGCAGTTCTTC. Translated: CASSSPRTSGRYGEQFF.

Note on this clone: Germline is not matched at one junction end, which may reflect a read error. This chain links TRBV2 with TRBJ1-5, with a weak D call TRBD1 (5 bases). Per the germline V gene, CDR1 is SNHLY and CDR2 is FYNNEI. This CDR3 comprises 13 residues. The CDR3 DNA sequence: TGTGCCAGCAGCCCAGGGATGTATCAGTCCCAGCATTTT. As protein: CASSPGMYQSQHF.

CDR3 protein: CASSLFGPSYEQYF. In nucleotides, the CDR3 is TGTGCCAGCAGTTTATTCGGGCCCTCCTACGAGCAGTACTTC. The V call is TRBV28, the J call TRBJ2-7; D remains ambiguous. V was trimmed by 1 base and J by 0 bases, leaving 7 bases between them. Germline lookup yields CDR1 MDHEN and CDR2 SYDVKM. The CDR3 loop spans 14 amino acids.

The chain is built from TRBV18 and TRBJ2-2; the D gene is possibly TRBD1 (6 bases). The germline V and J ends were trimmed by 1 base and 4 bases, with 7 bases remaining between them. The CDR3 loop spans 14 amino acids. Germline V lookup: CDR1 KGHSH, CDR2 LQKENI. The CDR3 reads CASSPRDTTGELFF. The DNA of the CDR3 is TGTGCCAGCTCACCACGGGACACCACCGGGGAGCTGTTTTTT.

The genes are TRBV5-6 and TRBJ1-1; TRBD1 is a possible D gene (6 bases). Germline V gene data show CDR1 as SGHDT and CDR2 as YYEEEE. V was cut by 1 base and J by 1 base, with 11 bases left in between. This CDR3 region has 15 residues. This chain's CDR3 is CASSLPPGANTEAFF. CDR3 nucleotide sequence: TGTGCCAGCAGCTTGCCCCCAGGGGCGAACACTGAAGCTTTCTTT.

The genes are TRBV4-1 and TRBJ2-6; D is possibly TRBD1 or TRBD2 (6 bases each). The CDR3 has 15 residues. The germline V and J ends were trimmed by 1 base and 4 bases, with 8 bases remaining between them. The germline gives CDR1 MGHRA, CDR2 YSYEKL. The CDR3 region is CASSQGGAGANVLTF. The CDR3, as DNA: TGCGCCAGCAGCCAAGGGGGGGCAGGGGCCAACGTCCTGACTTTC.